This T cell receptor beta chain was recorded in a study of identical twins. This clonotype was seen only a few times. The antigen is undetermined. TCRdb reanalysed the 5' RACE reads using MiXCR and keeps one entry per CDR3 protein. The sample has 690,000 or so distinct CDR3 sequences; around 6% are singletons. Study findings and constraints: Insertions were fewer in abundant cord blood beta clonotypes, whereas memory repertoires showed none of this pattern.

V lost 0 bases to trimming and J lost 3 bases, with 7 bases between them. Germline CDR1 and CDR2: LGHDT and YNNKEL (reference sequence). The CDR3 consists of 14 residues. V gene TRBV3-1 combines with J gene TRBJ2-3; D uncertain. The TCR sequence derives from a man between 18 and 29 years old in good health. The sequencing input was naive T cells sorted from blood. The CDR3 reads CASSQDSGTDTQYF. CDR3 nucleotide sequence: TGTGCCAGCAGCCAAGACAGTGGGACAGATACGCAGTATTTT.